This entry concerns a single TCR beta chain. What it binds is not known. Using its own MiXCR run on the reads, TCRdb lists one record per CDR3 protein. Of approximately 910,000 distinct CDR3 sequences listed, around 30% are singletons. V shed 3 bases and J shed 7 bases, with 9 bases lying between them. Per germline, CDR1 MGHDK and CDR2 SYGVNS. The CDR3 consists of 12 residues. The data belong to a study of T cell repertoires in cytomegalovirus infection. Material: cultured CD8+ T cells from PBMCs, obtained from culture after CMV antigen stimulation. The receptor was derived from a human donor in good health (CMV status not recorded). Some clones in this sample may be carry-over from other donors' samples. This chain links TRBV25-1 with TRBJ1-1; no clear D. The CDR3 is CASSEENGEAFF. The CDR3 coding sequence is TGTGCCAGCAGTGAGGAGAATGGTGAAGCTTTCTTT. Full variable domain (remainder filled in from reference TRBV25-1 and TRBJ1-1): EADIYQTPRYLVIGTGKKITLECSQTMGHDKMYWYQQDPGMELHLIHYSYGVNSTEKGDLSSESTVSRIRTEHFPLTLESARPSHTSQYLCASSEENGEAFFGQGTRLTVV.